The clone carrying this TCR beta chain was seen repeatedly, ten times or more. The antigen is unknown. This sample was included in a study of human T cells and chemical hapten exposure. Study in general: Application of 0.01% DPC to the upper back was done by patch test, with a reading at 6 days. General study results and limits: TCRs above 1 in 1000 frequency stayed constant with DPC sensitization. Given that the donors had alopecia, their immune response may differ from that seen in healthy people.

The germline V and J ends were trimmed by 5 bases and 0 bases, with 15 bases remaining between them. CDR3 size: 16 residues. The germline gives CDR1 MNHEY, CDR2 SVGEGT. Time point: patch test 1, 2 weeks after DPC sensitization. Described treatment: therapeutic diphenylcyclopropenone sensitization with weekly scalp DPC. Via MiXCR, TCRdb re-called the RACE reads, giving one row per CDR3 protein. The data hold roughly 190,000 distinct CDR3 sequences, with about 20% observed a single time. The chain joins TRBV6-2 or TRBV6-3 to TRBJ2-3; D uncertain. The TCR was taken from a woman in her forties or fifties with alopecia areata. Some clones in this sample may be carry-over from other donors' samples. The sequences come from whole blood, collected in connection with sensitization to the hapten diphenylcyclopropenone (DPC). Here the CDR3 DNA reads TGTGCCAGCAGTGCCAGATTTGAGGCTAGCACAGATACGCAGTATTTT. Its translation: CASSARFEASTDTQYF.